Listed below are T cell receptor beta chains from one sample, sequenced in a study of T cells in Graves' hyperthyroidism and ophthalmopathy. TCRdb ran MiXCR on the multiplex PCR reads and lists one entry per CDR3 protein. This sample has roughly 570,000 distinct CDR3 sequences, with approximately 14% found just once. Sequenced sample: blood. The receptors derive from a woman aged 25 to 39 with Graves' hyperthyroidism. CDR3s include the opening cysteine and the closing phenylalanine or tryptophan. D genes are given only for firm matches. A row's size may be missing; if present it is once, few, many or a size class.

abundance	v_gene	j_gene	d_gene	CDR3aa	CDR3nt
many	TRBV12-3/TRBV12-4	TRBJ2-1	NA	CASSQGVAPYNEQFF	TGTGCCAGCAGCCAGGGAGTAGCGCCCTACAATGAGCAGTTCTTC
many	TRBV20-1	TRBJ2-1	TRBD1	CSATPGQGLAEQFF	TGCAGTGCTACGCCCGGACAGGGTCTAGCTGAGCAGTTCTTC
NA	TRBV12-3/TRBV12-4	TRBJ2-2	TRBD1	CASSARQGSNAGELFF	TGTGCCAGCAGTGCCAGACAGGGGTCGAACGCCGGGGAGCTGTTTTTT
NA	TRBV9	TRBJ1-5	NA	CASSVGAAANQPQHF	TGTGCCAGCAGCGTAGGGGCTGCCGCCAATCAGCCCCAGCATTTT
NA	TRBV14	TRBJ1-2	NA	CASSHWQAPYGYTF	TGTGCCAGCAGCCATTGGCAGGCCCCGTATGGCTACACCTTC
many	TRBV7-2	TRBJ2-2	NA	CASSSPQGTGELFF	TGTGCCAGCAGCTCTCCTCAGGGCACCGGGGAGCTGTTTTTT
many	TRBV27	TRBJ1-6	NA	CASSPRQETYNSPLHF	TGTGCCAGCAGTCCTCGACAGGAGACTTATAATTCACCCCTCCACTTT
many	TRBV29-1	TRBJ2-3	NA	CSVGHGARDTQYF	TGCAGCGTGGGACACGGGGCTCGGGATACGCAGTATTTT
few	TRBV12-3/TRBV12-4	TRBJ1-6	NA	CASRLENSPLHF	TGTGCCAGCAGGCTTGAGAATTCACCCCTCCACTTT
few	TRBV20-1	TRBJ2-1	TRBD2	CSAGGLAGLSYNEQFF	TGCAGTGCTGGTGGACTAGCGGGCCTCTCCTACAATGAGCAGTTCTTC
few	TRBV27	TRBJ2-7	NA	CASSYRVRSEQYF	TGTGCCAGCAGTTACAGGGTTCGGAGCGAGCAGTACTTC
few	TRBV7-2	TRBJ1-2	TRBD1	CASSAGQGLGGYTF	TGTGCCAGCAGCGCTGGACAGGGTTTGGGTGGCTACACCTTC
NA	TRBV19	TRBJ1-5	NA	CASSTRGASNQPQHF	TGTGCCAGTAGTACTCGGGGAGCTAGCAATCAGCCCCAGCATTTT
NA	TRBV4-2	TRBJ1-3	TRBD1	CASSQVTGGYSGNTIYF	TGTGCCAGCAGCCAAGTAACAGGGGGATACTCTGGAAACACCATATATTTT
few	TRBV5-1	TRBJ2-1	TRBD2	CASSFGTSGSGNEQFF	TGCGCCAGCAGCTTCGGGACTAGCGGGAGCGGCAATGAGCAGTTCTTC
many	TRBV20-1	TRBJ1-1	NA	CSARMGFGTEAFF	TGCAGTGCCAGAATGGGTTTCGGCACTGAAGCTTTCTTT
many	TRBV20-1	TRBJ2-1	TRBD2	CSARDIREVRYNEQFF	TGCAGTGCTAGAGATATCCGGGAGGTTAGATACAATGAGCAGTTCTTC
many	TRBV7-7	TRBJ2-5	NA	CASSRQLVETQYF	TGTGCCAGCAGCCGACAGCTTGTTGAGACCCAGTACTTC
many	TRBV20-1	TRBJ2-7	NA	CSASASYEQYF	TGCAGTGCTAGCGCGTCCTACGAGCAGTACTTC
many	TRBV10-3	TRBJ2-1	NA	CAIATAGLNVNEQFF	TGTGCCATCGCTACCGCGGGATTAAACGTTAATGAGCAGTTCTTC
NA	TRBV15	TRBJ2-2	TRBD1	CATSRHTGDTGELFF	TGTGCCACCAGCAGGCATACAGGGGACACCGGGGAGCTGTTTTTT
many	TRBV5-5	TRBJ2-5	NA	CASSGVWGQETQYF	TGTGCCAGCAGCGGCGTCTGGGGACAAGAGACCCAGTACTTC
NA	TRBV20-1	TRBJ2-7	TRBD1	CSAPLRTGGSSYEQYF	TGCAGTGCTCCACTTCGGACAGGGGGGAGCTCCTACGAGCAGTACTTC
NA	TRBV10-3	TRBJ1-2	NA	CAISETGTYSYTF	TGTGCCATCAGCGAAACAGGGACCTATAGCTACACCTTC
few	TRBV29-1	TRBJ2-3	NA	CSVDKGGASTDTQYF	TGCAGCGTTGATAAGGGGGGGGCGAGCACAGATACGCAGTATTTT
few	TRBV27	TRBJ2-4	TRBD1	CASSLTGGAAKNIQYF	TGTGCCAGCAGTCTGACAGGGGGCGCGGCCAAAAACATTCAGTACTTC
many	TRBV12-3/TRBV12-4	TRBJ1-1	TRBD1	CASSPGGGVNTEAFF	TGTGCCAGCAGCCCAGGGGGCGGAGTGAACACTGAAGCTTTCTTT
many	TRBV2	TRBJ2-1	TRBD2	CASSEQLAGGQNEQFF	TGTGCCAGCAGTGAACAACTAGCGGGAGGGCAAAATGAGCAGTTCTTC
NA	TRBV30	TRBJ1-4	NA	CAYKGVGNEKLFF	TGTGCCTATAAGGGGGTCGGGAATGAAAAACTGTTTTTT
many	TRBV7-9	TRBJ2-5	NA	CASSRDVTIYGIETQYF	TGTGCCAGCAGCCGGGACGTAACAATTTACGGCATAGAGACCCAGTACTTC
NA	TRBV24-1	TRBJ2-7	NA	CATSDLGYEQYF	TGTGCCACCAGTGATTTGGGGTACGAGCAGTACTTC
once	TRBV9	TRBJ2-3	NA	CTSSVERPPDTQYF	TGTACCAGCAGCGTAGAGCGGCCCCCAGATACGCAGTATTTT
many	TRBV11-2	TRBJ1-2	NA	CASSPDSGNGYTF	TGTGCCAGCAGCCCTGACAGCGGTAATGGCTACACCTTC
NA	TRBV27	TRBJ1-1	TRBD1	CASSEQGGWTEAFF	TGTGCCAGCAGTGAACAGGGGGGATGGACTGAAGCTTTCTTT
few	TRBV7-9	TRBJ1-2	NA	CASSQAGQTGYGYTF	TGTGCCAGCAGCCAAGCTGGACAGACAGGCTATGGCTACACCTTC
many	TRBV11-2	TRBJ2-7	NA	CASSFKPGPFYEQYF	TGTGCCAGCAGTTTTAAACCGGGACCCTTCTACGAGCAGTACTTC
few	TRBV20-1	TRBJ2-3	TRBD1	CSASSRDRGTDTQYF	TGCAGTGCTAGTTCCCGGGACAGGGGAACAGATACGCAGTATTTT
NA	TRBV20-1	TRBJ2-7	NA	CSAQGLSYEQYF	TGCAGTGCTCAGGGGCTATCCTACGAGCAGTACTTC
many	TRBV7-3	TRBJ2-7	TRBD2	CASSPTGVAGGNEQYF	TGTGCCAGCAGCCCCACGGGGGTAGCGGGGGGTAACGAGCAGTACTTC
many	TRBV5-1	TRBJ2-3	TRBD2	CASSLTILAGSTDTQYF	TGCGCCAGCAGCTTAACCATACTAGCGGGGAGCACAGATACGCAGTATTTT
NA	TRBV5-4	TRBJ1-3	TRBD1	CASSTYDRDFSGNTIYF	TGTGCCAGCAGCACCTACGACAGGGACTTTTCTGGAAACACCATATATTTT
NA	TRBV7-9	TRBJ2-1	TRBD2	CASSSGRLAGGPSNEQFF	TGTGCCAGCAGCTCCGGACGACTAGCGGGAGGGCCTAGTAATGAGCAGTTCTTC